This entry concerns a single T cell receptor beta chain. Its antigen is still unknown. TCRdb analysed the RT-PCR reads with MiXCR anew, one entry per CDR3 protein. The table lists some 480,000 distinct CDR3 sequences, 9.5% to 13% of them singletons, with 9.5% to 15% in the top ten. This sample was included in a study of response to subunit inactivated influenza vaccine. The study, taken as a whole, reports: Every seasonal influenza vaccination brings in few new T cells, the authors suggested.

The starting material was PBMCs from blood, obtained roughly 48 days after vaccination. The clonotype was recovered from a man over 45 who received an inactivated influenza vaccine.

The CDR3 reads CASSIGEAGELFF. The CDR3 bases are TGTGCCAGTAGTATCGGGGAGGCCGGGGAGCTGTTTTTT. This chain links TRBV19 with TRBJ2-2, with TRBD2 as a possible D gene (6 bases). Looked up from germline, CDR1 is LNHDA and CDR2 is SQIVND (reference sequence). Deletions cut 3 bases from V and 6 bases from J, with 8 bases between. This CDR3 region has 13 residues.